This T cell receptor (beta chain) was recovered during a study of identical twins. This clonotype was seen ten or more times. From the 5' RACE reads, TCRdb called clonotypes with MiXCR, one entry per CDR3 protein. The sample has roughly 250,000 distinct CDR3 sequences; 6% to 8% are singletons. This CDR3 region has 14 residues. Between the trimmed V and J ends, which lost 1 base and 6 bases, there was a span of 12 bases. Germline CDR1 is SQVTM and CDR2 is ANQGSEA. These same data were also listed under a study on yellow fever vaccine responses in identical twins.

The source of this sequence is a woman under 30 in good health. The chain recombines TRBV29-1 with TRBJ2-2, with D perhaps TRBD2 (5 bases). Sequencing was done on a sample of CD8+ T cells sorted from blood. The CDR3 region is CSVEVREGPGELFF. The CDR3 region has the DNA TGCAGCGTTGAAGTTCGAGAGGGCCCCGGGGAGCTGTTTTTT.